This TCR beta chain was recovered during a study of neoadjuvant anti-PD-1 for oral cavity cancer. Overall study: Most patients had three to four biweekly doses of 3 mg/kg nivolumab before resection.

V lost 4 bases and J lost 7; bases outside the gene matches: 3. This CDR3 contains 13 residues. CDR1 and CDR2 from the germline V gene are SGHAT and FQNNGV. Time point meaning: after neoadjuvant nivolumab, at surgical resection. Blood libraries mostly used around 510 ng genomic DNA, six replicates each. Using immunoSEQ multiplex PCR, the repertoire was profiled, and TCRdb retains in-frame clones only, with some absent. The table shows some 70,000 clones, with about 88% occurring only once. This sample comprised PBMCs, obtained after nivolumab (anti-PD-1) treatment. This sequence joins TRBV11-2 and TRBJ2-1; 8 bases match TRBD2. This receptor was taken from a person aged 40 to 85 with oral cavity squamous cell carcinoma. The chain's CDR3 is CASSSAGGNEQFF. The CDR3 DNA reads as TGTGCCAGCAGCTCGGCGGGAGGTAATGAGCAGTTCTTC. The variable domain in full, with the rest retrieved from reference TRBV11-2 and TRBJ2-1, is EAGVAQSPRYKIIEKRQSVAFWCNPISGHATLYWYQQILGQGPKLLIQFQNNGVVDDSQLPKDRFSAERLKGVDSTLKIQPAKLEDSAVYLCASSSAGGNEQFFGPGTRLTVL.